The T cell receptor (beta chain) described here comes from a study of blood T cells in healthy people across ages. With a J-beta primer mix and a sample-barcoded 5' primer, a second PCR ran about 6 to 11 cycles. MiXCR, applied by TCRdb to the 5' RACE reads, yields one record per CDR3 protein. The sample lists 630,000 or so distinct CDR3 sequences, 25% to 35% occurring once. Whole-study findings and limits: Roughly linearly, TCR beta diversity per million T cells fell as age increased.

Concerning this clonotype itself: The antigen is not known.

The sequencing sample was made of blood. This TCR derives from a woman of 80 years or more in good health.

Here the CDR3 reads CASSPQTRSAYEQYF. As DNA, the CDR3 is TGCGCCAGCAGCCCCCAAACTAGGTCGGCCTACGAGCAGTACTTC. This chain uses TRBV4-1 with TRBJ2-7, with D possibly TRBD2 on 5 matching bases. CDR3 length: 15 amino acids. Germline-derived CDR1 and CDR2 are MGHRA and YSYEKL. The germline V and J ends were trimmed by 4 bases and 2 bases, with 15 bases remaining between them.